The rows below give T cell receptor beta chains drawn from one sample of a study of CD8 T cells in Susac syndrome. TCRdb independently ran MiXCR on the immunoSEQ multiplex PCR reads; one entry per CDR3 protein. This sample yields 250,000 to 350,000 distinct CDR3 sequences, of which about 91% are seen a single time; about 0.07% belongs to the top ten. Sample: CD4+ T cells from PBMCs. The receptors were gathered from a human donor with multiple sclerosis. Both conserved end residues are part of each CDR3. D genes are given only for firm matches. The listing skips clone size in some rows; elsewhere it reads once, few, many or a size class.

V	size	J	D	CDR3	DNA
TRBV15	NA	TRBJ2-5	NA	CATSNRQEGSETQYF	TGTGCCACCAGCAACCGACAGGAAGGCTCGGAGACCCAGTACTTC
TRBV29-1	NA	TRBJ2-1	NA	CSVGLWGNEQFF	TGCAGCGTTGGTCTATGGGGTAATGAGCAGTTCTTC
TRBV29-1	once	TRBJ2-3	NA	CSAVFGYRGGAGFTDTQYF	TGCAGCGCCGTTTTTGGCTACCGAGGAGGCGCAGGTTTCACAGATACGCAGTATTTT
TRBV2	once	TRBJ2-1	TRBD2	CASRGTTRTSGNSYNEQFF	TGTGCCAGCAGAGGAACAACACGGACTAGCGGGAACTCCTACAATGAGCAGTTCTTC
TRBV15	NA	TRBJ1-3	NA	CAIGRYSGNTIYF	TGTGCCATCGGCCGGTACTCTGGAAACACCATATATTTT
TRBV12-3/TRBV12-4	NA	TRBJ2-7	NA	CASSLTTYREQYF	TGTGCCAGCAGTCTCACGACCTACCGCGAGCAGTACTTC
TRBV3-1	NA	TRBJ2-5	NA	CASSQDNSLETQYF	TGTGCCAGCAGCCAAGATAACTCCCTGGAGACCCAGTACTTC
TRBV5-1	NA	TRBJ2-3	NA	CASSSPGSGTDTQYF	TGCGCCAGCAGCTCCCCGGGGAGTGGGACAGATACGCAGTATTTT
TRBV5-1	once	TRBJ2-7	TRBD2	CASARAVAGAFGEQYF	TGCGCCAGCGCCCGTGCCGTAGCGGGAGCCTTCGGCGAGCAGTACTTC
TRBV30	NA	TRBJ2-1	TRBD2	CASAGDHYNEQFF	TGTGCCTCCGCGGGGGATCACTACAATGAGCAGTTCTTC
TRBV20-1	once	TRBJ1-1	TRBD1	CSARSLSGQVNTEAFF	TGCAGTGCTAGGAGTTTGAGTGGACAGGTGAACACTGAAGCTTTCTTT
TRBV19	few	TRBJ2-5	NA	CASSLAGAQETQYF	TGTGCCAGTAGTTTGGCGGGGGCCCAAGAGACCCAGTACTTC
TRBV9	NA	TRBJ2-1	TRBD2	CASSALSGGAGNEQFF	TGTGCCAGCAGCGCACTTAGCGGGGGGGCGGGGAATGAGCAGTTCTTC
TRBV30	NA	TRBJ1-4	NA	CAWSRAGQVGEKLFF	TGTGCCTGGAGTCGCGCAGGGCAAGTTGGTGAAAAACTGTTTTTT
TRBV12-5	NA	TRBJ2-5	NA	CASGLSPTSQETQYF	TGTGCTAGTGGTTTGTCCCCCACAAGCCAAGAGACCCAGTACTTC
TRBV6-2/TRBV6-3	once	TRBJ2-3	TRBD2	CASAHGLAGIPSTDTQYF	TGTGCCAGCGCCCATGGACTAGCGGGAATCCCTAGCACAGATACGCAGTATTTT
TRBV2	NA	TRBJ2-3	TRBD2	CASSAGWLAGVSDTQYF	TGTGCCAGCAGTGCGGGGTGGCTAGCGGGAGTATCAGATACGCAGTATTTT
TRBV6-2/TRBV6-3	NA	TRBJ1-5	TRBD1	CASSSHTGDQPQHF	TGTGCCAGCAGTTCCCATACAGGGGATCAGCCCCAGCATTTT
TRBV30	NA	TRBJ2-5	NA	CAWSVGSGGETQYF	TGTGCCTGGAGTGTGGGGAGTGGGGGGGAGACCCAGTACTTC
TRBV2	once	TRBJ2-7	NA	CASSYNDLYEQYF	TGTGCCAGCAGTTACAACGACCTCTACGAGCAGTACTTC
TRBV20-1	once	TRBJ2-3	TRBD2	CSASGLAGPRASTDTQYF	TGCAGTGCTAGCGGTCTAGCGGGACCCCGGGCTAGCACAGATACGCAGTATTTT
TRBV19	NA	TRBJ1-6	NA	CASSIGTVYGGPLHF	TGTGCCAGTAGTATAGGGACGGTGTACGGAGGACCCCTCCACTTT
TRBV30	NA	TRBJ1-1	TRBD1	CAWRDGTGRQNAEAFF	TGTGCCTGGAGAGACGGGACAGGGAGGCAGAACGCTGAAGCTTTCTTT
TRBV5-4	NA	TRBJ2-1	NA	CASSPSTTSSYNEQFF	TGTGCCAGCAGCCCATCTACAACCAGCTCCTACAATGAGCAGTTCTTC
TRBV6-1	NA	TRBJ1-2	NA	CASSEEVIGGYTF	TGTGCCAGCAGTGAGGAAGTTATTGGTGGCTACACCTTC
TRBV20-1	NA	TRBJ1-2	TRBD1	CSARDPQGGLGAGYTF	TGCAGTGCTAGAGATCCCCAGGGGGGCTTGGGTGCCGGCTACACCTTC
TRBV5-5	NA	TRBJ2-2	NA	CASSQSVPHGQGKTGELFF	TGTGCCAGCAGCCAATCAGTCCCCCATGGTCAAGGAAAGACCGGGGAGCTGTTTTTT
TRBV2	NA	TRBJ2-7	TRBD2	CASLPGGFYEQYF	TGTGCCAGCCTGCCGGGAGGGTTCTACGAGCAGTACTTC
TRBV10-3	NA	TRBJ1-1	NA	CAIGSATEAFF	TGTGCCATCGGGTCGGCCACTGAAGCTTTCTTT
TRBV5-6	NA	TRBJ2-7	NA	CASAIGRGEQYF	TGTGCCAGCGCAATTGGCCGCGGGGAACAGTACTTC
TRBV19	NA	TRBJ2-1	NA	CASGYNEQFF	TGTGCCAGCGGTTACAATGAGCAGTTCTTC
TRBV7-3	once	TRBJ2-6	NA	CASSLADHSGANVLTF	TGTGCCAGCAGCTTAGCTGATCACTCTGGGGCCAACGTCCTGACTTTC
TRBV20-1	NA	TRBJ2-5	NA	CSARPSVGPQETQYF	TGCAGTGCTAGACCCTCTGTGGGACCACAAGAGACCCAGTACTTC
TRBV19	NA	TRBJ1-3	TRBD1	CATKGQGSSRNTIYF	TGTGCCACCAAAGGACAGGGATCCTCAAGGAACACCATATATTTT
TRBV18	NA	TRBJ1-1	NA	CASSPPGNRVNTEAFF	TGTGCCAGCTCACCACCGGGCAACAGGGTGAACACTGAAGCTTTCTTT
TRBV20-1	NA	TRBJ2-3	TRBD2	CSASPFRGLRAGGNTDTQYF	TGCAGTGCTAGTCCTTTTAGGGGACTGCGAGCGGGGGGGAACACAGATACGCAGTATTTT
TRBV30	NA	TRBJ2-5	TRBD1	CAWRDRAREAQYF	TGTGCCTGGCGGGACAGGGCGAGAGAGGCCCAGTACTTC
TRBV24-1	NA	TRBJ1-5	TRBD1	CATSPTGVVQPQHF	TGTGCCACCAGCCCGACAGGGGTGGTTCAGCCCCAGCATTTT
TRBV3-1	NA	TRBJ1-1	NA	CASSLYLELEAFF	TGTGCCAGCAGCCTTTACCTCGAGCTTGAAGCTTTCTTT
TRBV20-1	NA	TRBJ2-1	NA	CSAREYSYNEQFF	TGCAGTGCTAGAGAGTACTCCTACAATGAGCAGTTCTTC
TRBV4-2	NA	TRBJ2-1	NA	CASSQDRANIYNEQFF	TGTGCCAGCAGCCAAGATAGGGCTAACATATACAATGAGCAGTTCTTC
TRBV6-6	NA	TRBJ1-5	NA	CASTEDPFNQPQHF	TGTGCCAGCACCGAGGACCCATTCAATCAGCCCCAGCATTTT
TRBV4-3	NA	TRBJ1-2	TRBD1	CASSQVGQGFGYTF	TGCGCCAGCAGCCAAGTGGGACAGGGGTTTGGCTACACCTTC
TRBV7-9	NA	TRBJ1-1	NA	CASSLGRSREAFF	TGTGCCAGCAGCTTAGGCAGGTCCAGGGAAGCTTTCTTT
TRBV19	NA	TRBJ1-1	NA	CASSILGLNTEAFF	TGTGCCAGTAGTATCTTGGGTTTGAACACTGAAGCTTTCTTT
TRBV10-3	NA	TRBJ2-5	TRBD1	CAISGTGGGQETQYF	TGTGCCATCAGTGGGACAGGGGGCGGCCAAGAGACCCAGTACTTC
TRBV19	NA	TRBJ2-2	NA	CASSRLDTTGELFF	TGTGCCAGTTCCAGACTAGACACCACCGGGGAGCTGTTTTTT